The 29 T cell receptor beta chains presented below share a single source sample, sequenced in a study of T cells after posttransplantation cyclophosphamide. Cells defined as naive were viable CD3+CD4+ or CD3+CD8+ and CCR7+CD45RA+CD45RO-CD95-CD27+CD28+. The assay was immunoSEQ multiplex PCR, and TCRdb's table has in-frame clones only and misses some. The sample shows about 30,000 clones, 75% to 95% of them seen only once. Sequencing was performed on naive CD4+ T cells sorted from blood. These receptors all come from a young man in good health and a related stem cell transplant donor.

The rearrangement uses TRBV11-2 and TRBJ2-5; tentative D call: TRBD1 (5 bases). Trimming took 0 bases from V and 5 from J, leaving 13 bases between them. Germline CDR1 is SGHAT and CDR2 is FQNNGV. The CDR3 has 15 residues. CDR3 in DNA: TGTGCCAGCAGCTTAGAGGGGCTTATCCCGGAGACCCAGTACTTC. Translating gives CASSLEGLIPETQYF.

The rearrangement joins TRBV4-2 to TRBJ1-1; a possible D gene is TRBD1 (5 bases). V was shortened by 1 base and J by 4 bases, with 13 bases between the two germline ends. CDR3 length: 15 amino acids. CDR1 is LGHNA, CDR2 YNFKEQ, per germline. The CDR3 DNA reads as TGTGCCAGCAGCCAAGTGGGGGGTGTTGGCACTGAAGCTTTCTTT. Translating it yields CASSQVGGVGTEAFF.

The genes are TRBV14 and TRBJ2-7; maybe TRBD2 (5 bases). Deletions cut 5 bases from V and 7 bases from J, with 21 bases between. Germline V gene data show CDR1 as SGHDN and CDR2 as FVKESK. The CDR3 runs 15 residues. The CDR3 is CASSRFLTGKGEQYF. CDR3 DNA: TGTGCCAGCAGCAGATTCCTGACGGGAAAAGGGGAGCAGTACTTC.

V and J are TRBV10-3 and TRBJ2-5; 11 nucleotides align to TRBD2. V gave up 5 bases and J gave up 3 bases; unmatched junction bases: 2. Germline V gene sequence: CDR1 ENHRY, CDR2 SYGVKD. This CDR3 has 14 residues. CDR3 loop: CAISPLAGEETQYF. The CDR3 coding sequence is TGTGCCATCAGTCCACTAGCGGGGGAAGAGACCCAGTACTTC.

The CDR3 coding sequence is TGTGCCAGTAGTATGGTGAGACAGGCCTGGGTTCAGCCCCAGCATTTT. Translated: CASSMVRQAWVQPQHF. The chain has TRBV19 and TRBJ1-5, with a tentative D call TRBD1 (6 bases). The CDR3 has 16 amino acids. Germline loops: CDR1 LNHDA, CDR2 SQIVND (reference sequence). V dropped 3 bases and J dropped 6 bases, with 18 bases sitting between them.

J is TRBJ2-3 and V is TRBV5-1; the match to TRBD2 covers 14 bases. Germline-derived CDR1 and CDR2 are SGHRS and YFSETQ. This CDR3 region has 18 residues. The junction had 7 bases not matched to a gene; V was cut back by 0 bases and J by 4 bases. For the CDR3, the DNA is TGCGCCAGCAGCTTGGAAGGACTAGCGGGGGGTAGGTCAGATACGCAGTATTTT. Protein sequence: CASSLEGLAGGRSDTQYF.

The chain joins TRBV7-2 to TRBJ1-2; TRBD1 matches at 8 bases. Germline CDR1 and CDR2: SGHTA and FQGNSA. The CDR3 extends over 16 amino acids. Unmatched junction bases numbered 8, after V lost 1 base and J lost 4 bases. The CDR3 region has the DNA TGTGCCAGCAGCTTAGACTCTCAGGGGGCTAGCTATGGCTACACCTTC. It is translated as CASSLDSQGASYGYTF.

This clone has just one count. The chain links TRBV6-5 to TRBJ2-3; TRBD2 might be the D (6 bases). Germline V gives CDR1 MNHEY, CDR2 SVGAGI. The CDR3 loop spans 13 amino acids. The V end lost 7 bases, the J end lost 3 bases, and 11 bases lay between the germline ends. CDR3 loop: CASTPGGTDTQYF. CDR3 bases: TGTGCCAGCACCCCCGGGGGTACAGATACGCAGTATTTT.

This clone was counted a single time. V is TRBV7-2 and J is TRBJ2-7; TRBD2 might be the D (6 bases). V lost 4 bases and J 5 bases, leaving 18 bases between the germline ends. Germline loops: CDR1 SGHTA, CDR2 FQGNSA. CDR3 length: 15 residues. The CDR3 DNA reads TGTGCCAGCAGCTCGCCGGGACTGGGCTTCCACGAGCAGTACTTC. Residues: CASSSPGLGFHEQYF.

The rearrangement joins TRBV5-1 to TRBJ2-5, with 12 bases that match TRBD2. J lost 5 bases, V lost 4 bases, and 12 bases had no gene match. Looked up from germline, CDR1 is SGHRS and CDR2 is YFSETQ. CDR3 length equals 17 residues. CDR3 amino acids: CASSQTSGGVVGETQYF. In DNA, the CDR3 is TGCGCCAGCAGCCAGACTAGCGGGGGCGTAGTGGGGGAGACCCAGTACTTC.

The chain is built from TRBV29-1 and TRBJ1-4, with 7 positions matching TRBD1. The V and J ends lost 4 bases and 3 bases, in that order; junction bases with no gene match: 5. The germline gives CDR1 SQVTM, CDR2 ANQGSEA. This CDR3 is built from 14 residues. This CDR3 reads CSVVAGGSNEKLFF. The DNA of the CDR3 is TGCAGCGTTGTTGCAGGGGGATCTAATGAAAAACTGTTTTTT.

The rearrangement uses TRBV6-5 and TRBJ1-4, with 8 bases matching TRBD1. The J segment lost 2 bases and the V segment lost 5 bases, leaving 4 bases of the junction unmatched. The CDR3 has 15 amino acids. CDR1 is MNHEY, CDR2 SVGAGI, per germline. CDR3 region: CASSRTGGTNEKLFF. The CDR3 DNA is TGTGCCAGCAGTAGAACAGGGGGTACTAATGAAAAACTGTTTTTT.

V and J are TRBV7-2 and TRBJ1-3; no firm D call. Per the germline V gene, CDR1 is SGHTA and CDR2 is FQGNSA. The V gene lost 5 bases and the J gene lost 4 bases, with 9 bases spanning the gap. CDR3 length: 13 amino acids. In DNA, the CDR3 is TGTGCCAGCAGCCAGAGCAGGGGAAACACCATATATTTT. As protein: CASSQSRGNTIYF.

This sequence joins TRBV6-5 and TRBJ1-2, with 7 bases aligning to TRBD1. The V and J ends lost 4 bases and 8 bases, in that order; junction bases with no gene match: 13. The CDR3 is 15 residues long. The germline V gene encodes CDR1 MNHEY and CDR2 SVGAGI. CDR3 loop: CASSSPGQALRGYTF. CDR3 coding DNA: TGTGCCAGCAGTTCCCCAGGACAGGCCCTTCGGGGCTACACCTTC.

This rearrangement joins TRBV7-9 to TRBJ1-2, with 9 bases fitting TRBD1. CDR1 and CDR2 from the germline V gene are SEHNR and FQNEAQ (reference sequence). The CDR3 runs 16 residues. J was trimmed by 2 bases and V by 2 bases; bases with no gene match: 6. CDR3 loop: CASSLRGQGTNYGYTF. CDR3 sequence (DNA): TGTGCCAGCAGCTTACGGGGACAGGGAACGAACTATGGCTACACCTTC.

This clone has just one count. V usage is TRBV5-6 and J usage is TRBJ1-3; D is perhaps TRBD1 (6 bases). The CDR3 is made up of 14 amino acids. V lost 6 bases and J 1 base, leaving 11 bases between the germline ends. CDR1 SGHDT and CDR2 YYEEEE come from the germline V gene. The CDR3 region is CASKTGSSGNTIYF. Here the CDR3 DNA reads TGTGCCAGCAAAACAGGGAGTTCTGGAAACACCATATATTTT. The full variable domain, in which reference TRBV5-6 and TRBJ1-3 provide the parts outside the CDR3, is DAGVTQSPTHLIKTRGQQVTLRCSPKSGHDTVSWYQQALGQGPQFIFQYYEEEERQRGNFPDRFSGHQFPNYSSELNVNALLLGDSALYLCASKTGSSGNTIYFGEGSWLTVV.

The chain links TRBV7-9 to TRBJ1-2, with TRBD1 as a possible D gene (6 bases). This CDR3 spans 14 amino acids. The germline V gene encodes CDR1 SEHNR and CDR2 FQNEAQ (reference sequence). Trimming took 0 bases from V and 8 from J, leaving 13 bases between them. CDR3 coding DNA: TGTGCCAGCAGCTTAGCAGGGGGGGGAGTCGGCTACACCTTC. Protein sequence: CASSLAGGGVGYTF.

This chain connects TRBV7-9 to TRBJ1-1; a weak D match, TRBD1 (5 bases). V was pared by 5 bases and J by 4 bases, with 14 bases between. The CDR3 spans 14 residues. CDR1 is SEHNR and CDR2 is FQNEAQ in the germline V gene (reference sequence). CDR3 sequence reads: CASSQRGLSTEAFF. In DNA form, the CDR3 reads TGTGCCAGCAGCCAAAGGGGATTAAGCACTGAAGCTTTCTTT.

The chain combines TRBV6-5 with TRBJ1-1; D is perhaps TRBD1 (6 bases). This CDR3 is 13 amino acids long. V lost 6 bases, J lost 1 base, and 9 bases lay in between. The germline CDR1 and CDR2 sequences are MNHEY and SVGAGI. CDR3 amino acids: CASRVGQNTEAFF. The CDR3 DNA sequence: TGTGCCAGCAGAGTGGGACAGAACACTGAAGCTTTCTTT.

V and J are TRBV27 and TRBJ2-7, with 8 bases aligning to TRBD2. J was trimmed by 2 bases and V by 5 bases; bases with no gene match: 11. The CDR3 spans 16 residues. The germline CDR1 and CDR2 sequences are MNHEY and SMNVEV (reference sequence). CDR3 sequence reads: CASSPRIAGSAYEQYF. CDR3 nucleotide sequence: TGTGCCAGCAGTCCTCGTATAGCGGGGTCCGCCTACGAGCAGTACTTC.

V usage is TRBV28 and J usage is TRBJ1-1, with 8 bases that match TRBD1. This CDR3 has 15 residues. The germline CDR1 and CDR2 sequences are MDHEN and SYDVKM. Losses at the gene ends were 3 bases for V and 3 bases for J; bases not matched to a gene: 6. CDR3 in amino acids: CASSFPQGAHTEAFF. CDR3 nucleotides: TGTGCCAGCAGTTTCCCGCAGGGGGCGCACACTGAAGCTTTCTTT.

This chain connects TRBV4-3 to TRBJ2-7; D may be TRBD1 (6 bases). Trimming cost V 0 bases and J 3 bases, with 15 bases left between them. This CDR3 is 16 amino acids long. The germline V gene encodes CDR1 LGHNA and CDR2 YSLEER. This CDR3 reads CASSQDLIRGNYEQYF. The DNA of the CDR3 is TGCGCCAGCAGCCAAGATCTAATCAGGGGAAACTACGAGCAGTACTTC.

The chain has TRBV20-1 and TRBJ1-1; D gene uncertain. The germline gives CDR1 DFQATT, CDR2 SNEGSKA (reference sequence). V lost 7 bases to trimming and J lost 0 bases, with 6 bases between them. The CDR3 contains 11 residues. CDR3 in DNA: TGCAGTGGAGAGTTGAACACTGAAGCTTTCTTT. Its translation: CSGELNTEAFF.

The rearrangement links TRBV9 to TRBJ2-5; D remains unclear. V shed 1 base and J shed 5 bases, with 12 bases lying between them. Germline lookup yields CDR1 SGDLS and CDR2 YYNGEE. The CDR3 has 14 residues. The CDR3 nucleotides read TGTGCCAGCAGCGTAAACCCAGCAGCGGAGACCCAGTACTTC. Translated: CASSVNPAAETQYF.

The rearrangement links TRBV7-9 to TRBJ2-2; 11 bases fit TRBD1. Germline CDR1 and CDR2: SEHNR and FQNEAQ (reference sequence). V gave up 0 bases and J gave up 5 bases; unmatched junction bases: 5. This CDR3 has 17 amino acids. The CDR3 nucleotides read TGTGCCAGCAGCTTAGCGCGGGACAGGGGGAGAACCGGGGAGCTGTTTTTT. As protein: CASSLARDRGRTGELFF. Based on the CDR3 plus reference TRBV7-9 and TRBJ2-2, the full variable domain is DTGVSQNPRHKITKRGQNVTFRCDPISEHNRLYWYRQTLGQGPEFLTYFQNEAQLEKSRLLSDRFSAERPKGSFSTLEIQRTEQGDSAMYLCASSLARDRGRTGELFFGEGSRLTVL.

This chain uses TRBV9 with TRBJ1-5, with D perhaps TRBD1 (6 bases). Trimming pared 6 bases from V and 1 base from J, leaving 14 bases between. Germline CDR1 SGDLS, CDR2 YYNGEE. This CDR3 spans 15 amino acids. CDR3: CASTRQDPSNQPQHF. The CDR3 DNA follows: TGTGCCAGCACCAGACAGGACCCCAGCAATCAGCCCCAGCATTTT.

V gene TRBV5-6 combines with J gene TRBJ2-7; D possibly corresponds to TRBD1 (6 bases). Trimming removed 1 base from V and 0 bases from J, with 11 bases in between. Germline V gene lookup returns CDR1 SGHDT and CDR2 YYEEEE. The CDR3 length is 15 residues. CDR3: CASSLTGLSSYEQYF. The DNA of the CDR3 is TGTGCCAGCAGCTTGACAGGGTTAAGCTCCTACGAGCAGTACTTC.

This sequence joins TRBV15 and TRBJ2-5, with 10 bases aligning to TRBD2. The J segment lost 2 bases and the V segment lost 0 bases, leaving 6 bases of the junction unmatched. The CDR3 is 17 amino acids. The V gene's germline CDR1 is LNHNV and CDR2 YYDKDF (reference sequence). DNA of the CDR3: TGTGCCACCAGCAGAGATGGAGCGGGGGGGTTACAAGAGACCCAGTACTTC. This sequence encodes CATSRDGAGGLQETQYF.

A note on this clone: An end of the junction does not agree with germline; a read error may underlie this. The rearrangement uses TRBV18 and TRBJ2-5, with 9 bases identical to TRBD2. Per the germline V gene, CDR1 is KGHSH and CDR2 is LQKENI. This CDR3 region has 16 residues. CDR3 sequence reads: CASSPRLADFQETQYF. For the CDR3, the DNA is TGTGCCAGCTCCCCACGACTAGCGGACTTCCAAGAGACCCAGTACTTC.